This record concerns one T cell receptor (beta chain) sequence. Using immunoSEQ multiplex PCR, the repertoire was profiled, and TCRdb retains in-frame clones only, with some absent. The sample yields about 2.2 million clones, 85% to 95% seen once. From germline, CDR1 is ENHRY and CDR2 SYGVKD. The CDR3 consists of 17 residues. Trimming cost V 3 bases and J 2 bases, with 20 bases left between them. The data were obtained in a study of shared clonotypes between healthy human individuals. Study in general: Aged between 18 and 49, the donors were a couple of women and three men.

In the naive CD8 group, cells lacked CD45RO and were positively selected for CCR7, so terminally differentiated effector memory CD45RA+ cells were left out. The chain combines TRBV10-3 with TRBJ2-7; possibly TRBD1 for D (6 bases). The receptor was derived from a man younger than 35 in good health. Some clones in this sample may be carry-over from other donors' samples. The material sequenced was naive CD8+ T cells from PBMCs. The CDR3 here is CAISDTRVDRRTYEQYF. The CDR3 DNA follows: TGTGCCATCAGTGACACTCGGGTAGACAGGAGAACCTACGAGCAGTACTTC.